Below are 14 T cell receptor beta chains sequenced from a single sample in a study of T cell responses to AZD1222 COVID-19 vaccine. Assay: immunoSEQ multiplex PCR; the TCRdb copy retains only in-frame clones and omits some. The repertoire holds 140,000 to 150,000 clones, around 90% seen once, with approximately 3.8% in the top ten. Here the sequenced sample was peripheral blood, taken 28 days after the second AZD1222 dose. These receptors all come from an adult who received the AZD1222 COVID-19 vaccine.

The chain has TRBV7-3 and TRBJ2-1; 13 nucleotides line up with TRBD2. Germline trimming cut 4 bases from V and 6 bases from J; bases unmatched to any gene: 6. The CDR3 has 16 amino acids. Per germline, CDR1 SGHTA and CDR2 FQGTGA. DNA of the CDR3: TGTGCCAGCAGCTCACCTTGGACTAGCGGGAGCAATGAGCAGTTCTTC. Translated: CASSSPWTSGSNEQFF.

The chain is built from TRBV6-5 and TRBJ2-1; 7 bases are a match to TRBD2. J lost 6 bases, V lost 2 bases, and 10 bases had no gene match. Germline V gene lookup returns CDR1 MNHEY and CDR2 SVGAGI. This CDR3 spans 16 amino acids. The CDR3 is CASSYALSGGFNEQFF. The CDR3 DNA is TGTGCCAGCAGTTACGCGTTGTCGGGAGGTTTCAATGAGCAGTTCTTC.

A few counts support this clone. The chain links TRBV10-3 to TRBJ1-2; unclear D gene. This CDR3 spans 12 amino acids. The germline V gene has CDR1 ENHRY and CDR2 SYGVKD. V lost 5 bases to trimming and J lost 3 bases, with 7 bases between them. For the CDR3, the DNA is TGTGCCATCAGTTACAAGGACTATGGCTACACCTTC. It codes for CAISYKDYGYTF.

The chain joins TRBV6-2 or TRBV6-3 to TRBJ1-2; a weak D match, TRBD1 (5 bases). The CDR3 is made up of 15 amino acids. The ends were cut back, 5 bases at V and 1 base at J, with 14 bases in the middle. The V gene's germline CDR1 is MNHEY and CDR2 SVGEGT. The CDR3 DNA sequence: TGTGCCAGCAGTCTTAGCCACGACAGTAACTATGGCTACACCTTC. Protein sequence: CASSLSHDSNYGYTF.

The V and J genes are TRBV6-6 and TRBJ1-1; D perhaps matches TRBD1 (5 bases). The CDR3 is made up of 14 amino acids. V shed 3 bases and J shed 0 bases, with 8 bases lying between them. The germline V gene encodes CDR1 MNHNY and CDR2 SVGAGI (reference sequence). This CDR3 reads CASSYGALNTEAFF. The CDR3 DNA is TGTGCCAGCAGTTATGGGGCCCTGAACACTGAAGCTTTCTTT.

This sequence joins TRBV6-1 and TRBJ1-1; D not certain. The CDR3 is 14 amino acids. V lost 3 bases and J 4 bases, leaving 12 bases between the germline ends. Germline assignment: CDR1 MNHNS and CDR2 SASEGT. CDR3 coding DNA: TGTGCCAGCAGTGAGTTGGTGGCGGTCACTGAAGCTTTCTTT. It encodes CASSELVAVTEAFF.

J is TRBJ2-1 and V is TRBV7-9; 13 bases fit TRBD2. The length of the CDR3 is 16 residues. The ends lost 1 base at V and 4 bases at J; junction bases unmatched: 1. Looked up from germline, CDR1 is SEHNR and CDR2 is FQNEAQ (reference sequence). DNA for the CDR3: TGTGCCAGCAGCTTAGGGGGACTAGCGGGGTACAATGAGCAGTTCTTC. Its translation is CASSLGGLAGYNEQFF.

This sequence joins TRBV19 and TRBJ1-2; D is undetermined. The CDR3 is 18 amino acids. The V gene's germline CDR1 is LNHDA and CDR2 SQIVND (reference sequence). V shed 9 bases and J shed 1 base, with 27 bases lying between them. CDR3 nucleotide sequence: TGTGCCAGCTCCCCGAGGATCCTAGGCCAGTACGTTAACTATGGCTACACCTTC. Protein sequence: CASSPRILGQYVNYGYTF.

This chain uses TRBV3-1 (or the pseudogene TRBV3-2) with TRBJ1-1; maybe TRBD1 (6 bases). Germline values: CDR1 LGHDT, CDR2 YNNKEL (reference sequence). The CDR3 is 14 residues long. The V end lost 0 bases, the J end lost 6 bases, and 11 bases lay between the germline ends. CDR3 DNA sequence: TGTGCCAGCAGCCAAGAAGGGGGTTGGTCTGAAGCTTTCTTT. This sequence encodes CASSQEGGWSEAFF.

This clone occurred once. The CDR3 DNA follows: TGTGCCAGCAGCCTCGGTGGGGAAGCATCCGAGCAGTACTTC. This sequence encodes CASSLGGEASEQYF. The V call is TRBV5-4, the J call TRBJ2-7; D gene unclear. Germline CDR1 reads SGHNT; CDR2 reads YYREEE (reference sequence). Trimming pared 4 bases from V and 6 bases from J, leaving 17 bases between. The CDR3 runs to 14 residues.

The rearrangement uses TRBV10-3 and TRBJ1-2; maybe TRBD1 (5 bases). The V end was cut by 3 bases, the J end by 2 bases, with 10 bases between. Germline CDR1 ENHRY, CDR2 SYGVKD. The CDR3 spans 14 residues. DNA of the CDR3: TGTGCCATCAGTGAAGTGGGGGAAAACTATGGCTACACCTTC. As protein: CAISEVGENYGYTF.

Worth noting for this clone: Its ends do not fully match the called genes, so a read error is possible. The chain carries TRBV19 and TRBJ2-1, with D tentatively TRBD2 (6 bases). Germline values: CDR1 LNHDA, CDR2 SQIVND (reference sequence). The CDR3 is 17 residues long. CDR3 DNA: TGTGCCAGTAGTATGAGGGAGGTAGTGGGGCCCTACAATGGGCAGTTCTTC. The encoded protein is CASSMREVVGPYNGQFF.

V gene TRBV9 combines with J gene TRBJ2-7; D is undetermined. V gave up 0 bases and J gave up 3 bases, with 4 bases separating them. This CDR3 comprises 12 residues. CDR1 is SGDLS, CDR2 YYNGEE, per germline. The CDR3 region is CASSVDSYEQYF. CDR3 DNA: TGTGCCAGCAGCGTAGACAGCTACGAGCAGTACTTC.

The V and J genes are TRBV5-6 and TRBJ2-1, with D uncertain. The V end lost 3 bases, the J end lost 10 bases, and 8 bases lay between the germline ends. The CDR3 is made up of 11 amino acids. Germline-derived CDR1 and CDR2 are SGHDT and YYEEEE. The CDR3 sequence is CASSSLDEQFF. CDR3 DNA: TGTGCCAGCAGCTCTTTAGACGAGCAGTTCTTC.